The subject of this entry is one TCR beta chain. Antigen: not known. The V and J ends lost 4 bases and 0 bases respectively, with 18 bases between them. In germline, CDR1 is LNHDA, CDR2 SQIVND (reference sequence). The CDR3 is made up of 18 amino acids. This entry belongs to a study of T-cell memory formation after mild COVID-19. Study-wide results and limits: Clones which contracted sat mainly in CM and EM if CD4+, and in EMRA if CD8+.

5'RACE with constant-segment primers yielded barcoded, UMI-tagged TCR alpha and TCR beta cDNA libraries. TCRdb used MiXCR to reprocess the 5' RACE reads, holding one entry per CDR3 protein. The sample contains about half a million distinct CDR3 sequences, around a sixth of which appear only once. The sequenced sample consisted of PBMCs or a T cell subset sorted from them (not recorded which). The receptor's source is an adult woman who had mild COVID-19 (a few samples of this study predate the infection). Cell type and time point are not known. The rearrangement joins TRBV19 to TRBJ1-4, with D hard to call. The CDR3 nucleotides read TGTGCCAGTAGTAACCCCTCTCGGGCGATCGCAACTAATGAAAAACTGTTTTTT. As protein: CASSNPSRAIATNEKLFF. Combining the CDR3 with reference TRBV19 and TRBJ1-4 gives the whole variable domain DGGITQSPKYLFRKEGQNVTLSCEQNLNHDAMYWYRQDPGQGLRLIYYSQIVNDFQKGDIAEGYSVSREKKESFPLTVTSAQKNPTAFYLCASSNPSRAIATNEKLFFGSGTQLSVL.